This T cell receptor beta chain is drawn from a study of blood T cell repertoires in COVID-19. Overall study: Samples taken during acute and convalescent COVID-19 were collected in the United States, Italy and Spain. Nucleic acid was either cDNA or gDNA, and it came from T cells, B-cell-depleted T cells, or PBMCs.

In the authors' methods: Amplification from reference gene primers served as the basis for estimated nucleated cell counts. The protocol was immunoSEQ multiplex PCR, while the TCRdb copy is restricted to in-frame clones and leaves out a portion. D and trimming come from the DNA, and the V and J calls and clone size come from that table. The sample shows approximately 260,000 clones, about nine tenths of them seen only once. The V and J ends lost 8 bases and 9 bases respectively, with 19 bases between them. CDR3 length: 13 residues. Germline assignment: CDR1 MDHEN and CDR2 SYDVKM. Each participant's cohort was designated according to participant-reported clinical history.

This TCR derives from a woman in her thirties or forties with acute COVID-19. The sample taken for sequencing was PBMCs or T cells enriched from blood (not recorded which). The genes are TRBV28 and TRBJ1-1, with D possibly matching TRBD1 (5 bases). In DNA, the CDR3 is TGTGCCAGCCTCCGGGCGGGGGTCCGGAAAGCTTTCTTT. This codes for CASLRAGVRKAFF.